A selection of T cell receptor beta chains follows, all from one sample in a study of glioma-infiltrating T cells. TCRdb re-analysed the multiplex PCR reads in MiXCR, keeping a single row per CDR3 protein. Here the sample spans about 190,000 distinct CDR3 sequences, over 25% being singletons. The sequencing sample was made of glioma tissue, nonneoplastic brain tissue, or PBMCs (not recorded which). The receptor source for this set is a human donor with low-grade glioma or glioblastoma, undergoing nonglioma brain surgery, or in good health (not recorded which). Both conserved end residues are part of each CDR3. A D gene is named only where the DNA matches it firmly.

>TRBV12-3/TRBV12-4|TRBJ2-1|TRBD2
CASSPIAGGYNEQFF
>TRBV5-5|TRBJ2-1|-
CASSLSQNTYNEQFF
>TRBV19|TRBJ1-5|-
CASSMGGRQINQPQHF
>TRBV20-1|TRBJ2-7|TRBD1
CSADGTGPYEQYF
>TRBV6-1|TRBJ2-1|-
CASNTRGYEQFF
>TRBV7-2|TRBJ2-5|TRBD2
CVSSLSTSGIETQYF
>TRBV11-2|TRBJ2-3|-
CASTPLGTERTDTQYF
>TRBV27|TRBJ1-4|TRBD1
CASRDPGQGEKLFF
>TRBV12-3/TRBV12-4|TRBJ2-2|-
CASSRLRGPGELFF
>TRBV4-2|TRBJ2-7|TRBD1
CASSQGTGPFQEQYF
>TRBV27|TRBJ1-1|-
CASSLLGVNTEAFF
>TRBV20-1|TRBJ1-1|-
CSARGRLNTEVFF
>TRBV30|TRBJ1-1|-
CAWSGGGNAEAFF
>TRBV10-3|TRBJ2-7|-
CAISANAGSYEQYF